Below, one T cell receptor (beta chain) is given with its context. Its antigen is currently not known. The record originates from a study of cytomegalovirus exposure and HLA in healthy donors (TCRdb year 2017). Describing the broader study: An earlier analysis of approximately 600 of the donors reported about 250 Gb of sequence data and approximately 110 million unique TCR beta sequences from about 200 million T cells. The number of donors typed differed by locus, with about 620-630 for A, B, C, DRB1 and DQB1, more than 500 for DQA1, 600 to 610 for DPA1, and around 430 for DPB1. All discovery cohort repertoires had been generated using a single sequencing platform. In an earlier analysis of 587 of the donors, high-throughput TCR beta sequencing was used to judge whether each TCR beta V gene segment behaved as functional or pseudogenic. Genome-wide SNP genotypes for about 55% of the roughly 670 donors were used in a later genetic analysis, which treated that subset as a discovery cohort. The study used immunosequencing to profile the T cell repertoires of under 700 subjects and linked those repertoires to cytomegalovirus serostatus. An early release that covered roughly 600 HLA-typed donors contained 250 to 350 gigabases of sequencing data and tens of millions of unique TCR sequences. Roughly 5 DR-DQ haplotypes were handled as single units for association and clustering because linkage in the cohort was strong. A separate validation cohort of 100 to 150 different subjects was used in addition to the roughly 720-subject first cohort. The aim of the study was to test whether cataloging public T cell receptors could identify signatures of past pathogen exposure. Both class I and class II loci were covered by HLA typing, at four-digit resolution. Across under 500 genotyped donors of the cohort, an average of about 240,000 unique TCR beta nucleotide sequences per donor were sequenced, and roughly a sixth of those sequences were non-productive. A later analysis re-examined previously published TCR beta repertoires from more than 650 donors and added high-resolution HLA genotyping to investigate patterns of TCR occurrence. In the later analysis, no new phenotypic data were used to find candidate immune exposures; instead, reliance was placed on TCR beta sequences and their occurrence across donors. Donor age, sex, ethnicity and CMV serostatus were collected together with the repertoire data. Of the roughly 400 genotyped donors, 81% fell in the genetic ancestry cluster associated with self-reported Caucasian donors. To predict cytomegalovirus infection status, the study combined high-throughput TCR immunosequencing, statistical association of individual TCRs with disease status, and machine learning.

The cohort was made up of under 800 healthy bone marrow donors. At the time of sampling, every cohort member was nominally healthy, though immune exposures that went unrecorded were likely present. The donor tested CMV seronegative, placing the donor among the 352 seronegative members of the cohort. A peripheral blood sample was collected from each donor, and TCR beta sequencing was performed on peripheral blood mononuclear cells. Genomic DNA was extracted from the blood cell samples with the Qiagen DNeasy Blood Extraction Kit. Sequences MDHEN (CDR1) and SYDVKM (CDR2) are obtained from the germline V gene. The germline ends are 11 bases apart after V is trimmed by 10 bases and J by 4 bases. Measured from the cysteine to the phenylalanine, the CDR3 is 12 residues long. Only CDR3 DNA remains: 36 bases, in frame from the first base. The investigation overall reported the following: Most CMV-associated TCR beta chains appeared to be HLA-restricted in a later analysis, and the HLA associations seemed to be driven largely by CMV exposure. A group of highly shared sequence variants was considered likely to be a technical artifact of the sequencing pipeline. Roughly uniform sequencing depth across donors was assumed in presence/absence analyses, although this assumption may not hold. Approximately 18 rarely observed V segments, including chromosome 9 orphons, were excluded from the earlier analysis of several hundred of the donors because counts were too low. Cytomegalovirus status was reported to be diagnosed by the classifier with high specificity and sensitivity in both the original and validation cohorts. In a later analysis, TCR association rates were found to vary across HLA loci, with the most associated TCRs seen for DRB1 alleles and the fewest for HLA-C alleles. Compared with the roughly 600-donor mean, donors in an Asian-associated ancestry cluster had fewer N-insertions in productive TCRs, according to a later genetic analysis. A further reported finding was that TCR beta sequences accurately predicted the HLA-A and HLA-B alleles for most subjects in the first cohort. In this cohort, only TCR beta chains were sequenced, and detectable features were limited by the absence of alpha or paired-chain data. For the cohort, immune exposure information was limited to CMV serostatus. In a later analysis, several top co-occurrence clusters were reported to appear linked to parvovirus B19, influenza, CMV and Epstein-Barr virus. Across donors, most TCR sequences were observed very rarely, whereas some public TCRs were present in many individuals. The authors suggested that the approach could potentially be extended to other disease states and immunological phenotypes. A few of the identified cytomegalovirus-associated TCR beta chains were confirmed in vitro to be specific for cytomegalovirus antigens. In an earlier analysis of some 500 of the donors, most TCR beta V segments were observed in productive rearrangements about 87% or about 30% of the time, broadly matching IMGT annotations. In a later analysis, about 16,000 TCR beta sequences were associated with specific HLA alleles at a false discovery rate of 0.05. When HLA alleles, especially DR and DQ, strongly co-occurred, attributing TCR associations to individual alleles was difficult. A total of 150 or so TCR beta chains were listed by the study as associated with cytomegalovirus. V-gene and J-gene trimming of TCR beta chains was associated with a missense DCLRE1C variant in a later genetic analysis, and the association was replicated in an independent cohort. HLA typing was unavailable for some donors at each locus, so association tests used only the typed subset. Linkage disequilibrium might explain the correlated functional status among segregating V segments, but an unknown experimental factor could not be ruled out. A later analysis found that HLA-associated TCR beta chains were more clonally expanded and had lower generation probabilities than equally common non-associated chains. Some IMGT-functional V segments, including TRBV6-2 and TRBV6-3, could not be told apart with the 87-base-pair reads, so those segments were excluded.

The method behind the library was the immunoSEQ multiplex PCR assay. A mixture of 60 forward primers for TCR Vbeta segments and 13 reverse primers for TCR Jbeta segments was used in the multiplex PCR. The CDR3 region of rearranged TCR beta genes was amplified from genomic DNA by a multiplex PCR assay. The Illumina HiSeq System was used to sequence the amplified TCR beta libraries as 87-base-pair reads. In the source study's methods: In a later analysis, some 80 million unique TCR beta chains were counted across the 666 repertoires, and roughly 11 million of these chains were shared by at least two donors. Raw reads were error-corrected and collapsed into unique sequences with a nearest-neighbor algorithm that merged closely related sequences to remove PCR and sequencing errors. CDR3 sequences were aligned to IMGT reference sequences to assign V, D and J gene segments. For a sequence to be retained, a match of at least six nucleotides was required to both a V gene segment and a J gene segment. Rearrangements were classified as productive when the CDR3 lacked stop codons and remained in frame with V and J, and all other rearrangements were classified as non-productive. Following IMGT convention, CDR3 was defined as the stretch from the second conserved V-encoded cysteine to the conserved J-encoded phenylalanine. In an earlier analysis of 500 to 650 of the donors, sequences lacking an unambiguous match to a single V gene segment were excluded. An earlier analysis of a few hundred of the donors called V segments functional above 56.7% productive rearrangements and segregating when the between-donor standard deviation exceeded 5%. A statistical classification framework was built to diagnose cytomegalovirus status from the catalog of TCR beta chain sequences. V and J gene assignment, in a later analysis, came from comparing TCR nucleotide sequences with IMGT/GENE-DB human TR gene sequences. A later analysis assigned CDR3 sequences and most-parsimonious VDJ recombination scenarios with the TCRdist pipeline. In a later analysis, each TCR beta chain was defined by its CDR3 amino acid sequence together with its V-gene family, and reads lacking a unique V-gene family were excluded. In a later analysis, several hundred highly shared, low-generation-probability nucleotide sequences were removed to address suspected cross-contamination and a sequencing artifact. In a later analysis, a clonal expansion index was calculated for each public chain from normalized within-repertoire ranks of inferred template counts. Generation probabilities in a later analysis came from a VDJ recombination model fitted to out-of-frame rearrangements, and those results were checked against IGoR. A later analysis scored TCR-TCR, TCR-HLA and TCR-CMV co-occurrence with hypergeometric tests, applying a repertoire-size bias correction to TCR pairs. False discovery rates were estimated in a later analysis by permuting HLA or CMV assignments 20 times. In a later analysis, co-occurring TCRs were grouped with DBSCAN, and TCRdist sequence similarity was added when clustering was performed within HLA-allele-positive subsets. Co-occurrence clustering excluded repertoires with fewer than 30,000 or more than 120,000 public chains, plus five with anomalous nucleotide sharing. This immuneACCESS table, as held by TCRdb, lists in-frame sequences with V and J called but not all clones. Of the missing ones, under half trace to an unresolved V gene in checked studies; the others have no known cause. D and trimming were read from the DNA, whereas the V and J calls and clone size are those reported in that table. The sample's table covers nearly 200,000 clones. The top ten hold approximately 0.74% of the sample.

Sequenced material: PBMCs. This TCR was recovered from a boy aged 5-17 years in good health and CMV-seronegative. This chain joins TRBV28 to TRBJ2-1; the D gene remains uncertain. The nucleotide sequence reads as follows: TGTGCCACCGCAGGAATTTACAATGAGCAGTTCTTC. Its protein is CATAGIYNEQFF.